The T cell receptor beta chain under discussion was sequenced for a study of T-cell memory formation after mild COVID-19. Germline-derived CDR1 and CDR2 are SNHLY and FYNNEI. The V and J ends lost 6 bases and 10 bases respectively, with 15 bases between them. The length of the CDR3 is 12 residues. Each CDR3 protein is one row after TCRdb ran MiXCR on the 5' RACE reads. In the table there are fewer than 450,000 distinct CDR3 sequences, 20% to 25% of which are singletons. Source material: PBMCs or a T cell subset sorted from them (not recorded which). The rearrangement joins TRBV2 to TRBJ1-1; tentatively, D is TRBD1 (5 bases). The sequence came from an adult woman who had mild COVID-19 (a few samples of this study predate the infection). Cell type and time point are not known. CDR3 in DNA: TGTGCCAGCAGCTGGGACCGAAATCGAGCTTTCTTT. Its translation: CASSWDRNRAFF.